Described below is a single T cell receptor beta chain sequence and its context. Its antigen is still unknown. Within one base of it there is no much larger clone, and no base qualities were kept. These data come from a study of shared clonotypes between healthy human individuals (dated by TCRdb to the early 2020s). The study in broad terms: A few men and two women, aged 18 to 49 years, made up the cohort. For each donor, CD4 naive and CD4 memory were each run on three plates, CD8 naive on two plates, and CD8 memory on one plate. To estimate repertoire size and how much clonotypes are shared between individuals, the study performed deep sequencing of blood TCR repertoires from roughly five healthy adults. To increase sequencing depth and limit assay-specific biases, TCR repertoire library preparation and sequencing were carried out by different laboratories using diverse techniques. Each donor's leukapheresis produced roughly between roughly 0.85 and 9.5 billion PBMCs.

General study outcomes and caveats: Based on pairwise subsampling, the degree of clonotype sharing among donors was expected to be affected by sequencing depth. Higher generation probabilities were observed for clonotypes shared by all four sorted-subset donors than for non-shared clonotypes. Across a few donors, approximately 4.9% of naive CD4, around 3.3% of naive CD8, about 2% of memory CD4, and approximately 0.42% of memory CD8 clonotypes were shared. Sampling was restricted to blood, and TCR repertoires in tissues likely differ from the TCR repertoires found in blood. The genetic and exposure-history diversity represented was limited by the small number of donors. Larger estimated clonotype richness was generally found for naive subsets than for memory subsets. Incomplete sequencing was indicated by rarefaction of sorted-subset datasets, despite the large sequencing depth.

There are 17 amino acids in the CDR3, from cysteine to phenylalanine inclusive. Just the 51-base CDR3 DNA is kept, in frame starting at base 1. Trimming takes 0 bases from V and 7 bases from J, and the germline ends sit 19 bases apart. The germline V gene sets CDR1 to SGDLS and CDR2 to YYNGEE. The donors were healthy, HIV-negative adults with no recently reported acute infections or vaccinations. Every donor was a Caucasian adult residing in Nashville, Tennessee, USA. CD4+ T cells were enriched through magnetic negative selection, after which naive cells were positively selected on CD45RA and the remaining negative fraction served as the memory subset. Blood was collected by leukapheresis, and PBMCs were isolated by Ficoll-Histopaque density gradient centrifugation and then cryopreserved in liquid nitrogen vapor phase. Purity and quantity of every magnetically sorted T cell population were checked by analytical flow cytometry. Each sorted fraction had its genomic DNA isolated and then quantified by UV absorbance on a Nanodrop 2000c.

Using the deep immunoSEQ assay, multiplex PCR amplified TCR CDR3 regions from genomic DNA. Extracted genomic DNA from each cell subset was spread evenly across all wells of several immunoSEQ 96-well plates, with each plate serving as a replicate. Each replicate PCR for sorted subsets received 200 ng genomic DNA, equal to some 32,000 T cell genomes. Purified libraries were measured with a Qubit 3.0 fluorometer, size-checked on a Bioanalyzer 2100, and measured again with the KAPA Library Quantification kit. Every immunoSEQ 96-well plate was sequenced on a dedicated single-read 150-cycle Illumina NextSeq 550 flow cell. In the original analysis: The immunoSEQ output contained only junctional sequences without quality scores, so filtering could not match that applied to full-length reads. To assign V/J genes and CDR3, sequences were annotated against IMGT germline references using PyIR, a Python wrapper for IgBLAST v1.9. Any read was removed if the V/J assignment was weak (E-value above 1e-6), the CDR3 was missing, or the read contained stop codons, out-of-frame junctions, or ambiguous translated residues. V3J clonotypes were defined as sequences sharing the same inferred V gene, J gene, and CDR3 amino acid sequence. Percentage overlap between repertoires was calculated by dividing the number of shared unique clonotypes by the size of the smaller repertoire. Three approaches were used to assess repertoire richness: RTK rarefaction, the Chao1 estimator, and Recon v2.1 estimates of unobserved clonotypes. Generation probabilities were computed with OLGA for all TCRbeta clonotypes obtained by the gDNA method from a few donors. Not all clones reach the TCRdb copy of this immuneACCESS table, which keeps in-frame sequences only. Checked studies attribute under half of the gap to unresolved V genes and leave the rest unexplained. Clone size and the V and J calls come from that table; the DNA yielded D and trimming. In all, the sample holds approximately 2.5 million clones, and about 92% of those were seen once. The ten largest clones add up to around 0.14% of the sample.

This receptor was identified in a man aged 18 to 30 in good health. The sequenced sample consisted of naive CD4+ T cells sorted from blood. The sample's cell subset or site label is to be understood as: CD45RA+ positively selected. The chain couples TRBV9 to TRBJ1-4, with the identity of the D gene unclear. The DNA sequence is given as TGTGCCAGCAGCGTAGATGTGGCAGGAAGGAAGACTGAAAAACTGTTTTTT. This gives the protein CASSVDVAGRKTEKLFF.